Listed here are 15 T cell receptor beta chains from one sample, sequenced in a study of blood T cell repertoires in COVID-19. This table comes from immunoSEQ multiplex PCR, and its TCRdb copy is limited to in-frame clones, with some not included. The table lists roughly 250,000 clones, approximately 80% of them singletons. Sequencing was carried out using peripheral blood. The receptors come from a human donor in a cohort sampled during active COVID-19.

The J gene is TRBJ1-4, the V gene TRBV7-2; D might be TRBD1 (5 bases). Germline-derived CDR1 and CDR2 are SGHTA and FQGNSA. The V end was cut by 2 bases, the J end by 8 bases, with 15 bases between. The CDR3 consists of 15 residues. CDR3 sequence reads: CASSLLKGNGEKLFF. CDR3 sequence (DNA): TGTGCCAGCAGCTTATTGAAGGGGAATGGGGAAAAACTGTTTTTT.

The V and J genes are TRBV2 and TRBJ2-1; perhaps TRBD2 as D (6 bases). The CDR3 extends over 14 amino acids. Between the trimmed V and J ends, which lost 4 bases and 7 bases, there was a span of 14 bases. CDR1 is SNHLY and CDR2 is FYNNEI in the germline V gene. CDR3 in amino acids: CASSGGGGRNEQFF. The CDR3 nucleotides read TGTGCCAGCAGTGGAGGTGGAGGGAGGAATGAGCAGTTCTTC.

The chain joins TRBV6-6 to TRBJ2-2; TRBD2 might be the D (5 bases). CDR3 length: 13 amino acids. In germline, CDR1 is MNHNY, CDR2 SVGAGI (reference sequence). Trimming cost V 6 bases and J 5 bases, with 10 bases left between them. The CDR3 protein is CASRLDITGELFF. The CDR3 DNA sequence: TGTGCCAGCAGACTAGACATAACCGGGGAGCTGTTTTTT.

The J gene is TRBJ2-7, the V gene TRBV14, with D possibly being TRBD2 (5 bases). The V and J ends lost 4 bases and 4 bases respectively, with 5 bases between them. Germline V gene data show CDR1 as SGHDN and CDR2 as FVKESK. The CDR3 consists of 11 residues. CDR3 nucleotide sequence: TGTGCCAGCAGCCGAGGGTACGAGCAGTACTTC. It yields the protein CASSRGYEQYF. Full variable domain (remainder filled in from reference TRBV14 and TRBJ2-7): EAGVTQFPSHSVIEKGQTVTLRCDPISGHDNLYWYRRVMGKEIKFLLHFVKESKQDESGMPNNRFLAERTGGTYSTLKVQPAELEDSGVYFCASSRGYEQYFGPGTRLTVT.

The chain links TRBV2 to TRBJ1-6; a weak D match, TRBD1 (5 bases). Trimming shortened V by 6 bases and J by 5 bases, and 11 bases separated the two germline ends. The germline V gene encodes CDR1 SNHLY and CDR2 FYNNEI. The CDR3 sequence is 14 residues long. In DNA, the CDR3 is TGTGCCAGCAGCGCCGACAGCGATAATTCACCCCTCCACTTT. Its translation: CASSADSDNSPLHF.

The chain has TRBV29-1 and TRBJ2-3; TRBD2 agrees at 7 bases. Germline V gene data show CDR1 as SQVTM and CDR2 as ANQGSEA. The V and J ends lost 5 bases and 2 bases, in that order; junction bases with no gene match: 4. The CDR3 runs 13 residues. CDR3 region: CSVSGELTDTQYF. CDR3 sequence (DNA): TGCAGCGTTAGCGGGGAGCTCACAGATACGCAGTATTTT.

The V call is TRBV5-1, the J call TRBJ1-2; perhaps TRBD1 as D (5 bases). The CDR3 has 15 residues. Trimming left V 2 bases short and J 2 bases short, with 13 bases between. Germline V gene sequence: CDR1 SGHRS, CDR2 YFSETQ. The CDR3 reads CASSFGATENYGYTF. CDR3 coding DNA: TGCGCCAGCAGCTTTGGGGCGACAGAGAACTATGGCTACACCTTC.

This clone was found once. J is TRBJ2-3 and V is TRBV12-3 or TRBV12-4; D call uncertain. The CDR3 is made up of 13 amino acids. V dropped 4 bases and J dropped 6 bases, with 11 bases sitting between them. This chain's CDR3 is CASSSNHVDTQYF. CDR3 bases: TGTGCCAGCAGTTCTAATCACGTTGATACGCAGTATTTT.

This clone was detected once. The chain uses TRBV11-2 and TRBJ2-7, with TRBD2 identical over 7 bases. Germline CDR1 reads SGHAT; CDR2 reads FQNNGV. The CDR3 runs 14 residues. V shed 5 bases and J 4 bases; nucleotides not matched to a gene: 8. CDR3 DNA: TGTGCCAGCAGCCCCTGGCGGGAGAGTTACGAGCAGTACTTC. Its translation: CASSPWRESYEQYF.

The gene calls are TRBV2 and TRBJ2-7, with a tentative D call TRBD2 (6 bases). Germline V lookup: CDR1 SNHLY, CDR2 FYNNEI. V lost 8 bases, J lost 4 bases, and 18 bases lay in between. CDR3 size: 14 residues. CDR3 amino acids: CASGTGGVFYEQYF. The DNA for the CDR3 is TGTGCCAGCGGTACTGGCGGGGTATTTTACGAGCAGTACTTC.

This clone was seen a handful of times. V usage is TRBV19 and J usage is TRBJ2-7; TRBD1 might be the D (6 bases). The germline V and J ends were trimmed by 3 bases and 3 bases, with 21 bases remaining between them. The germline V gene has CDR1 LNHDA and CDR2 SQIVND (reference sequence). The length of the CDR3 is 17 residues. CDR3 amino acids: CASSMDTGTSHRYEQYF. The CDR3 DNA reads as TGTGCCAGTAGTATGGATACCGGGACAAGCCATCGCTACGAGCAGTACTTC.

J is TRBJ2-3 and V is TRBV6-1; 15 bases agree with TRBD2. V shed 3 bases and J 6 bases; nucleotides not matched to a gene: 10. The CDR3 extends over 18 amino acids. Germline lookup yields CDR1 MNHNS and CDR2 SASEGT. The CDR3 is CASSDFPRTSGRVDTQYF. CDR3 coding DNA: TGTGCCAGCAGTGACTTCCCCAGGACTAGCGGGAGGGTTGATACGCAGTATTTT.

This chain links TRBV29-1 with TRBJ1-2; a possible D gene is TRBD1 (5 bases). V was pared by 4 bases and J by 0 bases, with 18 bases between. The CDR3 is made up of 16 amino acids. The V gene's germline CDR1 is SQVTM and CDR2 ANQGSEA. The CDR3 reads CSVAPRAGLANYGYTF. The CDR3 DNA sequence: TGCAGCGTTGCCCCCAGGGCCGGTTTAGCTAACTATGGCTACACCTTC.

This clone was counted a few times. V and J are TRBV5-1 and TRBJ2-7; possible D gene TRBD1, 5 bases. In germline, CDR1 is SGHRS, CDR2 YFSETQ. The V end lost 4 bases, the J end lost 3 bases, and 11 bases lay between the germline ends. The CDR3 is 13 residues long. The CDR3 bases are TGCGCCAGCAGCCCCCTCGACAGCTACGAGCAGTACTTC. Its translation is CASSPLDSYEQYF.

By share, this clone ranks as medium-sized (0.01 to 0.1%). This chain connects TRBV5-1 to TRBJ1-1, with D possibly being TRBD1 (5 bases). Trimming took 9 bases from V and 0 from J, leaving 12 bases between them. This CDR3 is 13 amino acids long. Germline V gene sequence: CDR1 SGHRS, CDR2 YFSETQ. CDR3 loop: CATSTDMNTEAFF. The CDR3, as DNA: TGCGCCACCTCGACAGATATGAACACTGAAGCTTTCTTT. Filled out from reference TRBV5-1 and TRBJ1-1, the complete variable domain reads KAGVTQTPRYLIKTRGQQVTLSCSPISGHRSVSWYQQTPGQGLQFLFEYFSETQRNKGNFPGRFSGRQFSNSRSEMNVSTLELGDSALYLCATSTDMNTEAFFGQGTRLTVV.